These T cell receptor beta chains were read from a single sample in a study of T cells expressing NK-cell markers. One entry per CDR3 protein, without DNA, is what TCRdb gives after re-calling the 5' RACE reads. With 300,000 to 500,000 distinct CDR3 sequences in the sample, the ten largest clones hold around 10%. Sequencing was carried out using blood T cells: a sorted CD56 or NKG2C T cell subset, CD4+ or CD8+ T cells, or bulk PBMC T cells (not recorded which). The receptors were gathered from a woman aged 45-60 years in good health. Each CDR3 is given with its conserved first and last residue. Fields, in order: J gene, V gene, CDR3 protein.

>TRBJ2-2|TRBV10-1
CASTGENTGELFF
>TRBJ2-1|TRBV24-1
CATAGLPFEQFF
>TRBJ2-1|TRBV15
CATSEDWRSSYNEQFF
>TRBJ2-7|TRBV20-1
CSAQGSGTYEQYF
>TRBJ2-2|TRBV12-3/TRBV12-4
CASSPGTGPSNTGELFF
>TRBJ2-1|TRBV10-3
CAISSPGTTAHEQFF
>TRBJ2-2|TRBV2
CASQGETGELFF
>TRBJ1-1|TRBV5-1
CASSSQGWGTEAFF
>TRBJ2-7|TRBV6-5
CASSYQQGPLYEQYF
>TRBJ2-1|TRBV9
CASSVEASGRVPGNEQFF
>TRBJ2-5|TRBV6-5
CASSRTKLAAQETQYF
>TRBJ2-7|TRBV10-3
CAISRQGMLEQYF
>TRBJ2-1|TRBV20-1
CSARDLGTSAHHNEQFF
>TRBJ1-4|TRBV5-6
CASSLEPTGEKLFF
>TRBJ2-3|TRBV5-4
CASSWRRGGRTTEDTQYF
>TRBJ2-7|TRBV18
CASSFSDYEQYF
>TRBJ1-2|TRBV20-1
CSARGQANYGYTF
>TRBJ2-2|TRBV9
CASSVGGSSTGELFF
>TRBJ2-2|TRBV6-5
CASTQTRITGELFF
>TRBJ2-5|TRBV27
CASSTVKARETQYF
>TRBJ2-1|TRBV6-6
CASSRDRVDNEQFF
>TRBJ2-1|TRBV30
CAGLAGGDNEQFF
>TRBJ2-7|TRBV10-3
CAISGVGEQYF
>TRBJ2-7|TRBV28
CASSFGAGGPYEQYF
>TRBJ2-3|TRBV10-2
CASRGLSGSTDTQYF
>TRBJ2-3|TRBV7-7
CASSRSRSEGSTDTQYF
>TRBJ2-3|TRBV19
CASSTRLSGTDTQYF
>TRBJ2-5|TRBV12-3/TRBV12-4
CASSSGQVQETQYF
>TRBJ2-5|TRBV7-8
CASSLASPPGAAFRETQYF
>TRBJ2-2|TRBV5-1
CASSWDRIGGELFF
>TRBJ1-5|TRBV7-9
CASSFGQGGGQPQHF
>TRBJ2-2|TRBV9
CASSYRTGKGTGELFF
>TRBJ2-1|TRBV18
CASSPLESSYNEQFF
>TRBJ2-5|TRBV11-2
CASSPLDLETQYF
>TRBJ1-4|TRBV4-2
CASSQEGGIEPEKLFF
>TRBJ2-2|TRBV5-1
CASSLNRASGINTGELFF
>TRBJ2-1|TRBV20-1
CSASKSGTGSYREQFF
>TRBJ2-7|TRBV7-9
CASIASGTYEQYF
>TRBJ2-1|TRBV6-6
CASSYSRDRGDEQFF
>TRBJ1-3|TRBV5-1
CASKPGVGNTIYF
>TRBJ1-1|TRBV5-6
CASSLAVRTEAFF
>TRBJ1-5|TRBV24-1
CATSDLHQGQPQHF
>TRBJ2-3|TRBV29-1
CSAQTGWPDTQYF
>TRBJ2-3|TRBV11-2
CASSLASGEDTQYF
>TRBJ1-6|TRBV6-6
CASRLGQTDNYNSPLHF
>TRBJ2-1|TRBV7-2
CASSLSRASTVRQFF
>TRBJ1-6|TRBV14
CASSVRLGYNSPLHF
>TRBJ2-1|TRBV11-2
CASSLGGGTNEQFF
>TRBJ2-2|TRBV6-1
CASSVVGLPNTGELFF
>TRBJ1-2|TRBV14
CASSQGAGVYGYTF
>TRBJ2-1|TRBV20-1
CSAFVGGHEQFF
>TRBJ2-5|TRBV27
CASKEAGGPFTETQYF